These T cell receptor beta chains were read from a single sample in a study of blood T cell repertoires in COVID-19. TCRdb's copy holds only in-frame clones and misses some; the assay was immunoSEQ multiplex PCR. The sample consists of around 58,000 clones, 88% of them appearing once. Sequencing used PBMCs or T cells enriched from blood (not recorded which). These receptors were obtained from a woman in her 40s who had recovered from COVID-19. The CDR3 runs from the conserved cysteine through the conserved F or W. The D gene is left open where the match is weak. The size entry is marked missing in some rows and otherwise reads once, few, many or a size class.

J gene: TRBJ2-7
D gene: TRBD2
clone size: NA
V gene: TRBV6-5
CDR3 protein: CASSYTSGATYEQYF
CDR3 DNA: TGTGCCAGCAGTTATACTAGCGGGGCAACCTACGAGCAGTACTTC

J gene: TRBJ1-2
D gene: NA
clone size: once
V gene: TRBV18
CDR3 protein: CASSPPPQASYGYTF
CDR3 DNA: TGTGCCAGCTCACCACCGCCCCAGGCCTCCTATGGCTACACCTTC

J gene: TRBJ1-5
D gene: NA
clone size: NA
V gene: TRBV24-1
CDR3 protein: CATSEGRGNQPQHF
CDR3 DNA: TGTGCCACCAGTGAAGGCAGGGGCAATCAGCCCCAGCATTTT

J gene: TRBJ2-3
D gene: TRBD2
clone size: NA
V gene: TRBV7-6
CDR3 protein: CASSFAGGPDPTDTQYF
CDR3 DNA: TGTGCCAGCAGCTTTGCGGGGGGGCCGGATCCCACAGATACGCAGTATTTT

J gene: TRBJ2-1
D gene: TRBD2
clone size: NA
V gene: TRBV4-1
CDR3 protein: CASSAPGLAGDNEQFF
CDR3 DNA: TGCGCCAGCAGCGCCCCGGGACTAGCGGGGGACAATGAGCAGTTCTTC

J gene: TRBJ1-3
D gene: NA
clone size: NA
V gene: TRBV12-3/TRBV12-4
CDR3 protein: CASSPGDTIYF
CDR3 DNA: TGTGCCAGCAGTCCCGGGGACACCATATATTTT

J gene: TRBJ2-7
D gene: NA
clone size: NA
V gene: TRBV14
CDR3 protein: CASSPTTGNNYEQYF
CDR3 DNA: TGTGCCAGCAGCCCGACCACCGGGAATAACTACGAGCAGTACTTC

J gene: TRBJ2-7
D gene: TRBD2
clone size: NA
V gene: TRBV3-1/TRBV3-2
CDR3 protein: CASSQDPIAGAYEQYF
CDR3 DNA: TGTGCCAGCAGCCAAGACCCAATAGCGGGGGCCTACGAGCAGTACTTC

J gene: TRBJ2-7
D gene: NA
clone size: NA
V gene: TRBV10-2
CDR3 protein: CASFYSPHGGPDFYEQYF
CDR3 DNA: TGCGCCAGCTTCTACTCCCCCCACGGGGGTCCCGATTTCTACGAGCAGTACTTC

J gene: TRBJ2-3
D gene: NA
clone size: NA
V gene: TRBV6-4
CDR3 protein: CASSFRGTDTQYF
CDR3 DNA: TGTGCCAGCAGTTTTCGGGGGACGGATACGCAGTATTTT

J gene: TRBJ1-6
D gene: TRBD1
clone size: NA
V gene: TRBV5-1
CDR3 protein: CASSLEDRLSSYNSPLHF
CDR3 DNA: TGCGCCAGCAGCTTGGAGGACAGGTTGAGCTCCTATAATTCACCCCTCCACTTT

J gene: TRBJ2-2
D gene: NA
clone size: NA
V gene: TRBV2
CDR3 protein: CASRAPAGTGELFF
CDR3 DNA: TGTGCCAGCAGAGCTCCGGCGGGCACCGGGGAGCTGTTTTTT

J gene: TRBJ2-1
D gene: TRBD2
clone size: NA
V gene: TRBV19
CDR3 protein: CASSISPLFTSGGYNEQFF
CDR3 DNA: TGTGCCAGTAGTATAAGCCCGCTATTTACTAGCGGGGGCTACAATGAGCAGTTCTTC

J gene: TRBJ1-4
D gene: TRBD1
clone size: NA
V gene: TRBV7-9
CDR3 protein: CASSSAGGFEKLFF
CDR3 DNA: TGTGCCAGCAGCTCCGCAGGGGGCTTTGAAAAACTGTTTTTT

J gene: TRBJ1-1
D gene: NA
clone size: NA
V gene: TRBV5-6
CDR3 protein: CASSFLAGNTEAFF
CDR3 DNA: TGTGCCAGCAGCTTTCTCGCAGGGAACACTGAAGCTTTCTTT

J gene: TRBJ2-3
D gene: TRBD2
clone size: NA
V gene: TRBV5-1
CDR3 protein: CASRWEGTLRTDTQYF
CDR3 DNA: TGCGCCAGCAGGTGGGAGGGAACCCTTCGCACAGATACGCAGTATTTT

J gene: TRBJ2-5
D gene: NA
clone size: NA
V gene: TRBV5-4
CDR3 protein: CASSLAPGGSKQETQYF
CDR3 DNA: TGTGCCAGCAGCTTGGCCCCCGGAGGGTCAAAGCAAGAGACCCAGTACTTC

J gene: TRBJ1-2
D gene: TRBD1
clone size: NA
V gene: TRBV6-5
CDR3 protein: CASRNRGINYGYTF
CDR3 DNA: TGTGCCAGCAGGAACAGGGGGATCAACTATGGCTACACCTTC

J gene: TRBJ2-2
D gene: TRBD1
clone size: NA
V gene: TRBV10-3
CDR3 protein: CAISETGDTGELFF
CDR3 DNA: TGTGCCATCAGTGAGACAGGGGACACCGGGGAGCTGTTTTTT

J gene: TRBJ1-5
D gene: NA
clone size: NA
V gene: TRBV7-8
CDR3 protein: CASSLARHLSNQPQHF
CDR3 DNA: TGTGCCAGCAGCTTAGCGAGACACCTAAGCAATCAGCCCCAGCATTTT

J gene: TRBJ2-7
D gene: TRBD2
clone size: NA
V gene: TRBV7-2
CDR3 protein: CASSLLAGVEQYF
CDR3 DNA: TGTGCCAGCAGCTTACTTGCGGGGGTTGAGCAGTACTTC

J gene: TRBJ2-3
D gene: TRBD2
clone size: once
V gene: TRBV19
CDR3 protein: CASTFSGGADTQYF
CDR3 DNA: TGTGCCAGTACGTTTAGCGGGGGGGCAGATACGCAGTATTTT

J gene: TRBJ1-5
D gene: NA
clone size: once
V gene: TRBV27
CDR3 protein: CASSLGPAGQPQHF
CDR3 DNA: TGTGCCAGCAGTTTAGGCCCCGCGGGTCAGCCCCAGCATTTT

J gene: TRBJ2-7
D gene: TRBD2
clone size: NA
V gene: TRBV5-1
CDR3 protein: CASKVAGEYEQYF
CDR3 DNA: TGCGCCAGCAAAGTAGCGGGGGAATACGAGCAGTACTTC

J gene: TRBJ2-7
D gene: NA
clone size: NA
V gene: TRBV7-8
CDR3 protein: CASIPIGDSANEQYF
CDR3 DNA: TGTGCCAGCATCCCTATCGGGGACTCAGCGAACGAGCAGTACTTC

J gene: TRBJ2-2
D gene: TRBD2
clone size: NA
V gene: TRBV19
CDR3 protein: CASSKVREGEQGELFF
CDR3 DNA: TGTGCCAGTAGTAAAGTGAGGGAGGGTGAACAAGGGGAGCTGTTTTTT

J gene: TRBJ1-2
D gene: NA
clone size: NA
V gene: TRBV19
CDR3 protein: CASSFLGQQVYGYTF
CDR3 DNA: TGTGCCAGTAGCTTCCTTGGACAGCAAGTTTATGGCTACACCTTC

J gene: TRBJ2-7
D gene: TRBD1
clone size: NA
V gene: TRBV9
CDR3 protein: CASSVADRASYEQYF
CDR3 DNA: TGTGCCAGCAGCGTGGCCGACAGGGCCTCCTACGAGCAGTACTTC

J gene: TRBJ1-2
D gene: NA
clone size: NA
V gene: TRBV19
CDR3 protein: CASSPQGGGDYGYTF
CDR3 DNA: TGTGCCAGTAGTCCCCAAGGGGGGGGCGACTATGGCTACACCTTC

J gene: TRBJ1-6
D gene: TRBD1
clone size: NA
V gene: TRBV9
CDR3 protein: CASSVGDRINSPLHF
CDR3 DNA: TGTGCCAGCAGCGTGGGGGACAGAATTAATTCACCCCTCCACTTT

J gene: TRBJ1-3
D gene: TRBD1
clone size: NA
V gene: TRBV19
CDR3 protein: CASRQTGSSGNTIYF
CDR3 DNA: TGTGCCAGTAGACAGACAGGGAGTTCGGGAAACACCATATATTTT

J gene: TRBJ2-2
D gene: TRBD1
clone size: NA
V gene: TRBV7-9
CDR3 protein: CASSYTGTGGNTGELFF
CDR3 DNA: TGTGCCAGCAGCTACACCGGGACAGGGGGCAACACCGGGGAGCTGTTTTTT

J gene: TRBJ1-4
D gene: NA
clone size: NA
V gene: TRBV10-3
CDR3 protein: CAISEFVGGGEKLFF
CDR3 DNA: TGTGCCATCAGTGAGTTTGTCGGGGGAGGAGAAAAACTGTTTTTT

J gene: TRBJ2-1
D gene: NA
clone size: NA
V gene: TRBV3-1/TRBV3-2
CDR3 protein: CASSQGYDQGREQFF
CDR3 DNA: TGTGCCAGCAGCCAAGGATACGATCAGGGAAGGGAGCAGTTCTTC

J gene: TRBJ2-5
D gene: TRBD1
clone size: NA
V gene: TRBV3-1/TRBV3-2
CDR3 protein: CASSQPTGGLETQYF
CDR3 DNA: TGTGCCAGCAGCCAACCGACAGGGGGCCTGGAGACCCAGTACTTC

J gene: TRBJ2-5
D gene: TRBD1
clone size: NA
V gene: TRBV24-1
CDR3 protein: CATSDFQGQVHQETQYF
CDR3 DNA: TGTGCCACCAGTGATTTCCAGGGACAGGTCCACCAAGAGACCCAGTACTTC

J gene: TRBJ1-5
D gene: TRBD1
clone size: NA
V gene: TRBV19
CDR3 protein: CASSIRDRRNSNQPQHF
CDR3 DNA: TGTGCCAGTAGTATAAGGGACAGACGAAATAGCAATCAGCCCCAGCATTTT

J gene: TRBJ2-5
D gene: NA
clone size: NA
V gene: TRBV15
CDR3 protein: CATSRDYETGEGETQYF
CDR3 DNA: TGTGCCACCAGCAGAGATTACGAGACAGGGGAGGGGGAGACCCAGTACTTC

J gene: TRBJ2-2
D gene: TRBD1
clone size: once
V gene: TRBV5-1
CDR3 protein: CASSLGSTGGTGELFF
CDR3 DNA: TGCGCCAGCAGCTTGGGCTCAACAGGGGGTACCGGGGAGCTGTTTTTT

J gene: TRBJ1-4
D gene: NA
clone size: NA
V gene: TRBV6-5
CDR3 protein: CASSYGQATNEKLFF
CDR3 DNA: TGTGCCAGCAGCTACGGACAAGCAACTAATGAAAAACTGTTTTTT

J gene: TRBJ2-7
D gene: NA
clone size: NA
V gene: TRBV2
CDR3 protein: CASKSSTATYEQYF
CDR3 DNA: TGTGCCAGCAAAAGCTCAACCGCTACCTACGAGCAGTACTTC

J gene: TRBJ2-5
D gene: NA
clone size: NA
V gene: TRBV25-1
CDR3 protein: CASSEPQMQETQYF
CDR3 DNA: TGTGCCAGCAGTGAACCACAGATGCAAGAGACCCAGTACTTC

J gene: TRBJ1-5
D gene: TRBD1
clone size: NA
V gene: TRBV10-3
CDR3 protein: CAISAGTGDQPQHF
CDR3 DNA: TGTGCCATCAGTGCAGGGACAGGGGATCAGCCCCAGCATTTT

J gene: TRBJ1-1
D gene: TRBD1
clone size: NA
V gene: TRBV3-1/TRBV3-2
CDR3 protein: CASSPWTGVNTEAFF
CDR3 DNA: TGTGCCAGCAGCCCGTGGACAGGGGTGAACACTGAAGCTTTCTTT

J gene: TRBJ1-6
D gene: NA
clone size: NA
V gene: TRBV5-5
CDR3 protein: CASSAEQGGLDSPLHF
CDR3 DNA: TGTGCCAGCAGCGCGGAACAGGGTGGGTTGGATTCACCCCTCCACTTT

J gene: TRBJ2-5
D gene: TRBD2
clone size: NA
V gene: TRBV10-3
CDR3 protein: CAISMTSLVGIETQYF
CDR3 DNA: TGTGCCATCAGCATGACTAGCCTCGTAGGGATAGAGACCCAGTACTTC